The rows below give T cell receptor beta chains drawn from one sample of a study of beta chain features in type 1 diabetes. Clones were read by immunoSEQ multiplex PCR, and TCRdb kept only the in-frame ones, dropping some. The repertoire holds around 280,000 clones, 8% seen once, with approximately 0.99% in the top ten. Sequenced input: central memory CD4+ T cells from blood. These receptors were obtained from a woman under 30 in good health. The CDR3 runs from the conserved cysteine through the conserved F or W. The order of the fields is J gene, V gene, D gene, clone size, CDR3 protein, CDR3 DNA. D genes are given only for firm matches. A row's size may be missing; if present it is once, few, many or a size class.

j_gene: TRBJ2-3; v_gene: TRBV9; d_gene: TRBD2; abundance: -; CDR3aa: CASSVGLGLGYTDTQYF; CDR3nt: TGTGCCAGCAGCGTGGGACTAGGCCTCGGATACACAGATACGCAGTATTTT
j_gene: TRBJ1-4; v_gene: TRBV15; d_gene: -; abundance: -; CDR3aa: CATSSFTGEKLFF; CDR3nt: TGTGCCACCAGCAGTTTTACAGGGGAAAAACTGTTTTTT
j_gene: TRBJ2-3; v_gene: TRBV7-2; d_gene: -; abundance: few; CDR3aa: CASSSQPGGTDTQYF; CDR3nt: TGTGCCAGCAGCTCCCAGCCCGGGGGCACAGATACGCAGTATTTT
j_gene: TRBJ2-3; v_gene: TRBV27; d_gene: TRBD2; abundance: -; CDR3aa: CASSLGGRDPDTQYF; CDR3nt: TGTGCCAGCAGTTTAGGAGGGAGGGACCCAGATACGCAGTATTTT
j_gene: TRBJ1-1; v_gene: TRBV6-1; d_gene: -; abundance: few; CDR3aa: CASSRDVATEAFF; CDR3nt: TGTGCCAGCAGTAGGGATGTGGCGACTGAAGCTTTCTTT
j_gene: TRBJ2-5; v_gene: TRBV28; d_gene: -; abundance: -; CDR3aa: CASSLGLQETQYF; CDR3nt: TGTGCCAGCAGTTTGGGCCTCCAAGAGACCCAGTACTTC
j_gene: TRBJ1-2; v_gene: TRBV5-5; d_gene: -; abundance: -; CDR3aa: CASSYRTYGYTF; CDR3nt: TGTGCCAGCAGCTATAGGACCTATGGCTACACCTTC
j_gene: TRBJ2-7; v_gene: TRBV30; d_gene: -; abundance: few; CDR3aa: CAWSLGLRYEQYF; CDR3nt: TGTGCCTGGAGTTTGGGACTCCGCTACGAGCAGTACTTC
j_gene: TRBJ2-1; v_gene: TRBV5-1; d_gene: TRBD2; abundance: -; CDR3aa: CASSLGRGGYNEQFF; CDR3nt: TGCGCCAGCAGCTTGGGTCGGGGAGGGTATAATGAGCAGTTCTTC
j_gene: TRBJ2-5; v_gene: TRBV4-2; d_gene: -; abundance: few; CDR3aa: CASSQDQQETQYF; CDR3nt: TGTGCCAGCAGCCAAGACCAACAAGAGACCCAGTACTTC
j_gene: TRBJ2-3; v_gene: TRBV28; d_gene: TRBD2; abundance: few; CDR3aa: CASGRGGGTDTQYF; CDR3nt: TGTGCCAGCGGGAGGGGCGGCGGCACAGATACGCAGTATTTT
j_gene: TRBJ1-2; v_gene: TRBV28; d_gene: TRBD1; abundance: -; CDR3aa: CASSTKPTGGHGYTF; CDR3nt: TGTGCCAGCAGCACTAAACCCACAGGGGGCCATGGCTACACCTTC
j_gene: TRBJ2-7; v_gene: TRBV18; d_gene: -; abundance: -; CDR3aa: CASSLENGHEQYF; CDR3nt: TGTGCCAGCTCACTCGAAAACGGGCACGAGCAGTACTTC
j_gene: TRBJ2-1; v_gene: TRBV6-6; d_gene: -; abundance: few; CDR3aa: CASSYSALGLKFF; CDR3nt: TGTGCCAGCAGTTACTCGGCCCTAGGCCTGAAGTTCTTC
j_gene: TRBJ2-6; v_gene: TRBV5-6; d_gene: -; abundance: few; CDR3aa: CASSLEAGRYSGANVLTF; CDR3nt: TGTGCCAGCAGCTTGGAGGCAGGGAGGTATTCTGGGGCCAACGTCCTGACTTTC
j_gene: TRBJ1-2; v_gene: TRBV4-3; d_gene: -; abundance: many; CDR3aa: CASSQDPGFGYTF; CDR3nt: TGCGCCAGCAGCCAAGACCCAGGGTTCGGCTACACCTTC
j_gene: TRBJ1-4; v_gene: TRBV28; d_gene: -; abundance: few; CDR3aa: CASSSPNEKLFF; CDR3nt: TGTGCCAGCTCCAGTCCTAATGAAAAACTGTTTTTT
j_gene: TRBJ1-2; v_gene: TRBV7-8; d_gene: -; abundance: many; CDR3aa: CASSSSTVYGYTF; CDR3nt: TGTGCCAGCAGCTCATCGACAGTCTATGGCTACACCTTC
j_gene: TRBJ1-5; v_gene: TRBV2; d_gene: TRBD1; abundance: -; CDR3aa: CASSGDRARNQPQHF; CDR3nt: TGTGCCAGCAGCGGAGACAGGGCACGCAATCAGCCCCAGCATTTT
j_gene: TRBJ2-7; v_gene: TRBV11-2; d_gene: -; abundance: few; CDR3aa: CASSLDRHSYEQYF; CDR3nt: TGTGCCAGCAGTCTAGACAGGCACTCCTACGAGCAGTACTTC
j_gene: TRBJ2-1; v_gene: TRBV7-3; d_gene: -; abundance: -; CDR3aa: CASSLRRAGYNEQFF; CDR3nt: TGTGCCAGCAGCCTCCGACGGGCGGGGTACAATGAGCAGTTCTTC
j_gene: TRBJ1-2; v_gene: TRBV19; d_gene: -; abundance: -; CDR3aa: CASSRSSVRGRGYTF; CDR3nt: TGTGCCAGTAGTAGAAGCTCCGTGAGGGGAAGAGGCTACACCTTC
j_gene: TRBJ2-7; v_gene: TRBV7-9; d_gene: TRBD2; abundance: -; CDR3aa: CASSRRTSGTYEQYF; CDR3nt: TGTGCCAGCAGCCGTCGGACTAGCGGGACCTACGAGCAGTACTTC
j_gene: TRBJ2-4; v_gene: TRBV6-5; d_gene: -; abundance: few; CDR3aa: CASSSRGRENIQYF; CDR3nt: TGTGCCAGCAGTTCTCGGGGGCGCGAAAACATTCAGTACTTC
j_gene: TRBJ2-5; v_gene: TRBV27; d_gene: -; abundance: -; CDR3aa: CASSLNGGQETQYF; CDR3nt: TGTGCCAGCAGTTTAAACGGGGGACAAGAGACCCAGTACTTC
j_gene: TRBJ1-5; v_gene: TRBV6-1; d_gene: TRBD1; abundance: few; CDR3aa: CASSEAIGTGNQPQHF; CDR3nt: TGTGCCAGCAGTGAAGCGATAGGGACAGGGAATCAGCCCCAGCATTTT
j_gene: TRBJ1-2; v_gene: TRBV7-2; d_gene: TRBD1; abundance: few; CDR3aa: CASSPGTANYGYTF; CDR3nt: TGTGCCAGCAGCCCTGGGACAGCTAACTATGGCTACACCTTC
j_gene: TRBJ1-6; v_gene: TRBV6-6; d_gene: TRBD1; abundance: -; CDR3aa: CASSPGTGQNSPLHF; CDR3nt: TGTGCCAGCAGTCCAGGGACAGGCCAAAATTCACCCCTCCACTTT
j_gene: TRBJ2-3; v_gene: TRBV6-6; d_gene: -; abundance: few; CDR3aa: CAISESTDTQYF; CDR3nt: TGTGCCATCAGTGAGTCGACAGATACGCAGTATTTT
j_gene: TRBJ2-1; v_gene: TRBV27; d_gene: TRBD1; abundance: many; CDR3aa: CASSPGQGYNEQFF; CDR3nt: TGTGCCAGCAGTCCGGGACAGGGCTACAATGAGCAGTTCTTC
j_gene: TRBJ2-3; v_gene: TRBV7-9; d_gene: -; abundance: few; CDR3aa: CASSSVGDTQYF; CDR3nt: TGTGCCAGCAGCTCGGTGGGGGATACGCAGTATTTT
j_gene: TRBJ1-5; v_gene: TRBV7-2; d_gene: TRBD1; abundance: -; CDR3aa: CASSLSGQGNQPQHF; CDR3nt: TGTGCCAGCAGCTTATCGGGACAGGGCAATCAGCCCCAGCATTTT